This T cell receptor beta chain is drawn from a study of tumor T cells in aggressive B-cell lymphoma. Method: immunoSEQ multiplex PCR; TCRdb's copy keeps in-frame clones and lacks some. The repertoire has thousands of clones, about 85% of them found once; the top ten carry approximately 3.6%. The CDR3 sequence is 12 residues long. Germline CDR1 and CDR2: MNHNS and SASEGT. The chain couples TRBV6-1 to TRBJ2-5; D may be TRBD1 (5 bases). The assigned J gene may be wrong: the sequence end matches TRBJ2-7 better. This TCR derives from an adult with diffuse large B cell lymphoma. Sequenced material: tumor tissue. The DNA for the CDR3 is TGTGCCAGCAGCGACAGTTACTACGAGCAGTACTTC. It specifies CASSDSYYEQYF.